This T cell receptor (beta chain) was identified in a study of regulatory T cells in long-lasting Graves disease. Findings and limits, study-wide: Peripheral blood was the sole material, not thyroid tissue.

Time point of the sample: newly diagnosed GD, antithyroid drugs for less than 3 months. The TCR library was made from RNA extracted from PBMCs. This clonotype appeared many times. Its antigen remains unknown. Building the TCR beta libraries relied on iRepertoire HTBI primers, and CDR3 regions underwent Arm-PCR. TCRdb re-analysed the multiplex PCR reads in MiXCR, keeping a single row per CDR3 protein. The sample consists of 350,000 to 450,000 distinct CDR3 sequences, around 14% of them appearing once. Germline V gene sequence: CDR1 DFQATT, CDR2 SNEGSKA (reference sequence). The length of the CDR3 is 14 residues. Between the trimmed V and J ends, which lost 0 bases and 2 bases, there was a span of 11 bases. These same data were also listed under a study on T cells in Graves' hyperthyroidism and ophthalmopathy.

The material was peripheral blood mononuclear cells (PBMCs), obtained at new diagnosis, from a patient treated with antithyroid drugs. The TCR originated in a woman in her 30s with Graves disease. The chain recombines TRBV20-1 with TRBJ2-7, with no clear D. The CDR3 region is CSARDPRSTYEQYF. For the CDR3, the DNA is TGCAGTGCTAGAGATCCCCGCTCGACCTACGAGCAGTACTTC.